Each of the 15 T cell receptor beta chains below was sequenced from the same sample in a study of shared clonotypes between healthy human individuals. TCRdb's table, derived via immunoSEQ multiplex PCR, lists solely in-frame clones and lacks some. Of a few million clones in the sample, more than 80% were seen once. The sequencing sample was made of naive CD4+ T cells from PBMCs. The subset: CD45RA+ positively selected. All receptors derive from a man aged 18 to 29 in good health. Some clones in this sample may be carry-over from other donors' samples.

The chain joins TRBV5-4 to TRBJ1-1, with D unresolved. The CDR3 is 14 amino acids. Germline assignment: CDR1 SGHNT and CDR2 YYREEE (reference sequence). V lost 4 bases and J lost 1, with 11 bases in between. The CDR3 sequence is CASSPGLQNTEAFF. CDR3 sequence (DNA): TGTGCCAGCAGCCCTGGACTGCAGAACACTGAAGCTTTCTTT.

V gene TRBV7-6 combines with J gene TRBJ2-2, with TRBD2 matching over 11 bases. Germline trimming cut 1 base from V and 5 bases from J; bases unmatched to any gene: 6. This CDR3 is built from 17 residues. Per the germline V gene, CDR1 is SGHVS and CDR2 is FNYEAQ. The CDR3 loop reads CASSLGSGRAWTGELFF. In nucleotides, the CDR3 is TGTGCCAGCAGCTTAGGTAGCGGGAGGGCGTGGACCGGGGAGCTGTTTTTT.

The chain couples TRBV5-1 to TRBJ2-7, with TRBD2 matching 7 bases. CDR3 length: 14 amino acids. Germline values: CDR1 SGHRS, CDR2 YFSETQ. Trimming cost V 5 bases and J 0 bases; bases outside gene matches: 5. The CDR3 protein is CASSFIAGSYEQYF. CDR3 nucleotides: TGCGCCAGCAGTTTCATAGCGGGCTCCTACGAGCAGTACTTC.

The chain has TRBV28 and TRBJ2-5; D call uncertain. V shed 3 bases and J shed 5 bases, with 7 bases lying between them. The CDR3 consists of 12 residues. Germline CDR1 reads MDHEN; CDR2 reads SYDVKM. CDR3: CASSFPRETQYF. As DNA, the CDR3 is TGTGCCAGCAGTTTCCCCAGGGAGACCCAGTACTTC.

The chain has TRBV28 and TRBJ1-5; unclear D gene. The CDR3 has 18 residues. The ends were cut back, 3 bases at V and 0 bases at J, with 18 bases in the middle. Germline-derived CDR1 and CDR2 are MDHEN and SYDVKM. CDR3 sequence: CASSFETQERDSNQPQHF. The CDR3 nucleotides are TGTGCCAGCAGTTTTGAAACCCAAGAGAGGGATAGCAATCAGCCCCAGCATTTT.

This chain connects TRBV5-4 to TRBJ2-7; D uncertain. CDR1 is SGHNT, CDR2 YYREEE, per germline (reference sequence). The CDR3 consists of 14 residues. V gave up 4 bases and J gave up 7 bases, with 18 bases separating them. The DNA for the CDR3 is TGTGCCAGCAGCGTTCAGCCGACACCTCGTGAGCAGTACTTC. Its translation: CASSVQPTPREQYF.

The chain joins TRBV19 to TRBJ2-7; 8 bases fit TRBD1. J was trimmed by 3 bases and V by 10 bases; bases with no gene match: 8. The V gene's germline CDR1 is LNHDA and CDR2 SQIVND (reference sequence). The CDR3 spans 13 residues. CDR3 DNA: TGTGCCACTACCGGACAGGGCTTCTACGAGCAGTACTTC. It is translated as CATTGQGFYEQYF.

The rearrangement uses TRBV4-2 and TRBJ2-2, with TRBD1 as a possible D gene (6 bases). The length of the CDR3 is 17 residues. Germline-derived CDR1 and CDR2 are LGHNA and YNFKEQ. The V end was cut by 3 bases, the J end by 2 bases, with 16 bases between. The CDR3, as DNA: TGTGCCAGCAGCCACCTAGGGGGACCAACAAACACCGGGGAGCTGTTTTTT. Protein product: CASSHLGGPTNTGELFF.

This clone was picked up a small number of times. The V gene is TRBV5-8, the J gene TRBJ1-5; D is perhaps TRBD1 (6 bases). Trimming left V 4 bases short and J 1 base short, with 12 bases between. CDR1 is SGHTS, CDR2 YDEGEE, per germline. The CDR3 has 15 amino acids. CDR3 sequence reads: CASSMTGKSNQPQHF. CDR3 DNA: TGTGCCAGCAGCATGACAGGAAAGAGCAATCAGCCCCAGCATTTT.

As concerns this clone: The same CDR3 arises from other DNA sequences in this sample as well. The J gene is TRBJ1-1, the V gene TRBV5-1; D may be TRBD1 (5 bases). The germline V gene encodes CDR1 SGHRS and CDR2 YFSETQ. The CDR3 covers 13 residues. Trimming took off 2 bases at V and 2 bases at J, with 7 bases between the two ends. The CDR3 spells CASSFRGNTEAFF. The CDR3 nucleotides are TGCGCCAGCAGCTTTAGGGGAAACACTGAAGCTTTCTTT.

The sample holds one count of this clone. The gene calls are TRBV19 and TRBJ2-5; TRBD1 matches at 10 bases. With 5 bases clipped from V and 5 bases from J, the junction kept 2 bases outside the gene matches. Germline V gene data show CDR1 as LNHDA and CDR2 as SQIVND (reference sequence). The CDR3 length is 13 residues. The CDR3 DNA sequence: TGTGCCAGTAGTTGGGACAGGGGCGAGACCCAGTACTTC. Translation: CASSWDRGETQYF.

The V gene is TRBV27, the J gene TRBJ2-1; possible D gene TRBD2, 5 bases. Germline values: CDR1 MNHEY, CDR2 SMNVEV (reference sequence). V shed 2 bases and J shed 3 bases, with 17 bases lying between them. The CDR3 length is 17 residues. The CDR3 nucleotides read TGTGCCAGCAGTTTACAAGTCGCTAGCAGGTACTACAATGAGCAGTTCTTC. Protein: CASSLQVASRYYNEQFF.

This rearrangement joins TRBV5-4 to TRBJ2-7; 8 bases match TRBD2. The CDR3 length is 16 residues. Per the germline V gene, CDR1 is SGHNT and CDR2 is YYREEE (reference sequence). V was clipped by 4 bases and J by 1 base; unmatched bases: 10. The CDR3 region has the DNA TGTGCCAGCAGCCCATCCGGGACTAGGTCGTCCTACGAGCAGTACTTC. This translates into CASSPSGTRSSYEQYF.

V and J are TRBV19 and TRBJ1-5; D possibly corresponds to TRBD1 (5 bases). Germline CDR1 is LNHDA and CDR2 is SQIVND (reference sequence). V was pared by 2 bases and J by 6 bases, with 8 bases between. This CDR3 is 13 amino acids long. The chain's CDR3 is CASSIQGSQPQHF. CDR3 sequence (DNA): TGTGCCAGTAGTATACAGGGAAGTCAGCCCCAGCATTTT.

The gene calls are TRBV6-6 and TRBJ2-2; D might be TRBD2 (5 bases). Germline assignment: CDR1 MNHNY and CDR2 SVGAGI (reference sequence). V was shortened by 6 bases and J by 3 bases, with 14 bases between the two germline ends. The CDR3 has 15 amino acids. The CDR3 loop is CASRIAPPDTGELFF. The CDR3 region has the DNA TGTGCCAGCAGAATAGCGCCACCCGACACCGGGGAGCTGTTTTTT.